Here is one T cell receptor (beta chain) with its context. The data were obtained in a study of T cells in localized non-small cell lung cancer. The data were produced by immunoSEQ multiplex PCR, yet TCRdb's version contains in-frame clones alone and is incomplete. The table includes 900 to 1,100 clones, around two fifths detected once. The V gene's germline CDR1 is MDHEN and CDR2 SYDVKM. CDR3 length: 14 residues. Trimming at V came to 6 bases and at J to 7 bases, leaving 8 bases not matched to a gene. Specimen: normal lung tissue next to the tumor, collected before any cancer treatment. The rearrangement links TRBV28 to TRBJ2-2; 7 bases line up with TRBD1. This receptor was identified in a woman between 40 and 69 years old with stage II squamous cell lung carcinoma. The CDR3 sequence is CASRSAGTDGELFF. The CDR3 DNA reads TGTGCCAGCAGATCCGCCGGGACAGACGGGGAGCTGTTTTTT.